This T cell receptor beta chain was identified during a study of brain T cells in children with intractable seizures. Repertoires were generated with immunoSEQ multiplex PCR, while TCRdb's copy carries only in-frame clones and drops some. The sample consists of 78,000 or so clones, about 93% of them appearing once. About this clone itself: Its target is unknown.

Only cases whose brain tissue showed the highest T cell transcript signatures were sequenced. Before surgery, patients took at least one anti-epileptic drug. V was trimmed by 5 bases and J by 5 bases, leaving 18 bases between them. CDR1 and CDR2 from the germline V gene are MNHNS and SASEGT. The CDR3 length is 15 residues. Study outcomes and limitations: Patients' HCMV serostatus was unknown; virus specificity rests on CDR3 similarity alone. Pre- and post-surgery blood differed in depth, so pre-surgery absences may be undersampling.

The receptor's source is a girl aged 2 to 9 with Rasmussen encephalitis and intractable seizures. This specimen consisted of peripheral blood, obtained at surgery. The V and J genes are TRBV6-1 and TRBJ1-2; the D is unclear. The CDR3 reads CASSFLTRRPYGYTF. The DNA of the CDR3 is TGTGCCAGCAGTTTCCTAACCCGCCGGCCATATGGCTACACCTTC.